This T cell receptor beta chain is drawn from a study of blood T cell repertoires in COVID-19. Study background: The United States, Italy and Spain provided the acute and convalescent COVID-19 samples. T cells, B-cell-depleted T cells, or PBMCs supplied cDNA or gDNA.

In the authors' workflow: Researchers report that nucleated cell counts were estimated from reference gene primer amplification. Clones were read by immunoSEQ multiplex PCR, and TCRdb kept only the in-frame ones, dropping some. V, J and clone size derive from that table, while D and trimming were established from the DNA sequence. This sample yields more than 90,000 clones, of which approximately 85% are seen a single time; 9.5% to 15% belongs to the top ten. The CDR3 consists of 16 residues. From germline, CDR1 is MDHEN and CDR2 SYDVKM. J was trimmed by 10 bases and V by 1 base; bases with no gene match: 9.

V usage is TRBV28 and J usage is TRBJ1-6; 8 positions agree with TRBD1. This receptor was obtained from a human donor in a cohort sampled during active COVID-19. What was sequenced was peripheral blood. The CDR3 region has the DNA TGTGCCAGCAGTTTATTGACCCCAGGGGGCGGATCACCCCTCCACTTT. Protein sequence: CASSLLTPGGGSPLHF.